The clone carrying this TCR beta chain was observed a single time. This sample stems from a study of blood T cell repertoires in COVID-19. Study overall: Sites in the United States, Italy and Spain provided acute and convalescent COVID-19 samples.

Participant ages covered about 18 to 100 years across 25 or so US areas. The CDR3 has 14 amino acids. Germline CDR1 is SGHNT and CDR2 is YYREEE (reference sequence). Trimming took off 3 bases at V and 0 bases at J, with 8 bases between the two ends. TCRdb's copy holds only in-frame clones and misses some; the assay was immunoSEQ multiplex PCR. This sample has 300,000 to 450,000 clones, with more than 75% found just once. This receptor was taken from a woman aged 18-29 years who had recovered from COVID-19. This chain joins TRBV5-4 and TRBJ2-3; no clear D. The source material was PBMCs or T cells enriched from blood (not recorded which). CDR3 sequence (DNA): TGTGCCAGCAGCTATAAGAGTAGCACAGATACGCAGTATTTT. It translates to CASSYKSSTDTQYF.